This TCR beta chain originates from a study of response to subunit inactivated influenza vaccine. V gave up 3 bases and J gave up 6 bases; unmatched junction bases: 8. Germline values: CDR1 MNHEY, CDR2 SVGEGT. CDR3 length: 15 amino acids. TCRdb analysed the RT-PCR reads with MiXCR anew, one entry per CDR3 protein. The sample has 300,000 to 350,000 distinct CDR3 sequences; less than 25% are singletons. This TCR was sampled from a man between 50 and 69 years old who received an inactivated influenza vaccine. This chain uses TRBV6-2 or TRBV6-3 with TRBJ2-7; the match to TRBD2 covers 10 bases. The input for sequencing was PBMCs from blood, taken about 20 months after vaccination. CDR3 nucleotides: TGTGCCAGCAGTTATGTAGCGGGAGGAATCTCCGAGCAGTACTTC. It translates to CASSYVAGGISEQYF.